This section outlines one T cell receptor (beta chain) sequence together with its context. Antigen unknown. This specimen belongs to a study of siplizumab effects on memory and regulatory T cells. Germline CDR1 MNHEY, CDR2 SVGAGI. The trim removed 7 bases at V and 5 bases at J, leaving 6 bases unmatched. This CDR3 has 13 residues. Study-wide results and caveats: Naive-or-memory phenotypes were unassignable for roughly 80-97% of proliferating CD4+ or CD8+ clones. There appeared to be greater diversity in naive T cells than in memory cells, and naive T cells seemed major contributors to the alloresponse. Siplizumab conditions gave an average of around 64% Treg-derived mappable alloreactive CD4+ clones, versus about 30% for controls.

Assayed TCR templates numbered 90,000 to 100,000 for each sample. Repertoires were generated with immunoSEQ multiplex PCR, while TCRdb's copy carries only in-frame clones and drops some. There are approximately 100,000 clones in the sample; more than 90% occur only once, and around 2.6% lies in the top ten. The sequence came from a human donor in good health. Some clones in this sample may be carry-over from other donors' samples. The material sequenced was CD4+ T cells sorted from blood. The genes are TRBV6-5 and TRBJ1-1; the match to TRBD1 covers 8 bases. The CDR3 loop is CASIRQGYTEAFF. The CDR3 DNA is TGTGCCAGCATCAGACAGGGGTATACTGAAGCTTTCTTT.